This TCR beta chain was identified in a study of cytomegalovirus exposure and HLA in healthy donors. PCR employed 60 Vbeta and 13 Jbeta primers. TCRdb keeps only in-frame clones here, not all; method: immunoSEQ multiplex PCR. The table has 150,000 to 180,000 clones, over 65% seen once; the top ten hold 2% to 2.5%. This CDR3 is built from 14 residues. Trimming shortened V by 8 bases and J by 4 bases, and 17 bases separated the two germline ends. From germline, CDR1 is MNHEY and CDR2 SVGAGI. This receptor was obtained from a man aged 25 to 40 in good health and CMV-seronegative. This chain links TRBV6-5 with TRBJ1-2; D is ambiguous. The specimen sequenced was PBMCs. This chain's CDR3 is CASGEVGNRYGYTF. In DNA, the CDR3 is TGTGCCAGCGGTGAAGTCGGGAATCGCTATGGCTACACCTTC.